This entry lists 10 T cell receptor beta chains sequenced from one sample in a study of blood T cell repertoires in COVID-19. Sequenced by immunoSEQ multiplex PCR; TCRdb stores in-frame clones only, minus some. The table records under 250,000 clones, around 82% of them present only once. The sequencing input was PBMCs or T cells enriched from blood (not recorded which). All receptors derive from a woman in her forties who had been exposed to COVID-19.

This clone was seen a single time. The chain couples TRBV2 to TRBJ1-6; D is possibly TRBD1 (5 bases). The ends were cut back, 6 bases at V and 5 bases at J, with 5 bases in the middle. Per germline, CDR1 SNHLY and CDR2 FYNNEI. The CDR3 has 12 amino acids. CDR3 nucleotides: TGTGCCAGCAGACAGGATAATTCACCCCTCCACTTT. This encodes CASRQDNSPLHF.

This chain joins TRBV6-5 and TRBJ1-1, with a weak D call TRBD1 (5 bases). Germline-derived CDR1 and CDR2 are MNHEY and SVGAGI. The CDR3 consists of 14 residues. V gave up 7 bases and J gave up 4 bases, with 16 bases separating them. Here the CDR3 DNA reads TGTGCCAGCATCCTAGGAGGGGCCGGCACTGAAGCTTTCTTT. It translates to CASILGGAGTEAFF.

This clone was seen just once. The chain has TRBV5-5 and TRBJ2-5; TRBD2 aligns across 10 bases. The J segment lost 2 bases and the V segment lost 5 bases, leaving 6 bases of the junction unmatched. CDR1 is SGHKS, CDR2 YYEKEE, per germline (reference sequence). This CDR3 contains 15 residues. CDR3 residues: CASRGLAGVQETQYF. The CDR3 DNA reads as TGTGCCAGCAGAGGTCTAGCGGGGGTTCAAGAGACCCAGTACTTC.

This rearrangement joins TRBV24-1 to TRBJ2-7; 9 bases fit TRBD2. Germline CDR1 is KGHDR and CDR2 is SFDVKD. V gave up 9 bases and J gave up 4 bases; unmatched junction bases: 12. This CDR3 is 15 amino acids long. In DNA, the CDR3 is TGTGCCACCCCTTCCGGCCAGCGGGGGGCTTACGAGCAGTACTTC. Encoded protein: CATPSGQRGAYEQYF.

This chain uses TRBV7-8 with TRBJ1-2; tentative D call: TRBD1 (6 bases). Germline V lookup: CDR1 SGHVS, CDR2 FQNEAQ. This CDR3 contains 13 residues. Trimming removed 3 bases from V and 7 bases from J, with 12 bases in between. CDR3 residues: CASSFDRTRGYTF. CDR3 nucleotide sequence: TGTGCCAGCAGCTTCGACAGGACCCGTGGCTACACCTTC.

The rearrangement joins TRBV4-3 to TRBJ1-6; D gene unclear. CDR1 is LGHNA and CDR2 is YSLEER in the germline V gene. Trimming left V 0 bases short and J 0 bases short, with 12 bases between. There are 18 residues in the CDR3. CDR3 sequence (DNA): TGCGCCAGCAGCCAAGAACCCCGCGGGAGCTCCTATAATTCACCCCTCCACTTT. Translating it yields CASSQEPRGSSYNSPLHF.

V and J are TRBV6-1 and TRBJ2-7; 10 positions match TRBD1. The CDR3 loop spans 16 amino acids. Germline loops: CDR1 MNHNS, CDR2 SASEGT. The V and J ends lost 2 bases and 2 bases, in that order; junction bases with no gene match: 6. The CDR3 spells CASSEWDRGRAYEQYF. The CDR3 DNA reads TGTGCCAGCAGTGAATGGGACAGGGGAAGGGCCTACGAGCAGTACTTC.

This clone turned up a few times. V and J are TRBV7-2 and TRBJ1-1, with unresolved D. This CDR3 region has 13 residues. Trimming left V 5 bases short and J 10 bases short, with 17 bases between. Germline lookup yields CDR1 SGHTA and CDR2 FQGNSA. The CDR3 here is CASSPGPSRLAFF. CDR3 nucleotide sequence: TGTGCCAGCAGCCCCGGCCCTTCGAGACTAGCTTTCTTT.

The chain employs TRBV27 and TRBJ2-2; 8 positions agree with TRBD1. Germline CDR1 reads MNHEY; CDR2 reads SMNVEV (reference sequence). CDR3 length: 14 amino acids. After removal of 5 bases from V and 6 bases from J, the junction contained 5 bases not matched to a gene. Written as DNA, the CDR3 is TGTGCCAGCAGTGGACCGACAGGGGCCGGGGAGCTGTTTTTT. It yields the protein CASSGPTGAGELFF.

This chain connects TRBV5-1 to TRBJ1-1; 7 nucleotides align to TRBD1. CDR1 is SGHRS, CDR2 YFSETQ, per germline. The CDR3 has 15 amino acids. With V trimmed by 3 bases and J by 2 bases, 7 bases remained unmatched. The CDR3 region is CASSWFGTVNTEAFF. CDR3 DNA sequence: TGCGCCAGCAGCTGGTTCGGGACAGTCAACACTGAAGCTTTCTTT.